Below are 30 T cell receptor beta chains sequenced from a single sample in a study of OX40 agonist ivuxolimab in advanced cancers. Measured with immunoSEQ multiplex PCR; TCRdb has only the in-frame clones, and not every one. Counted here are roughly 97,000 clones, roughly 90% occurring once; the ten biggest clones make up roughly 0.84%. Specimen: CD4+ or CD8+ T cells sorted from blood, collected in a trial of the OX40 agonist ivuxolimab. These receptors all stem from an adult with an advanced solid tumor such as melanoma, head and neck, liver or kidney cancer.

V gene TRBV7-2 combines with J gene TRBJ2-2; 7 bases agree with TRBD1. The J segment lost 0 bases and the V segment lost 5 bases, leaving 3 bases of the junction unmatched. Germline V gene lookup returns CDR1 SGHTA and CDR2 FQGNSA. The CDR3 covers 15 residues. DNA for the CDR3: TGTGCCAGCAGCCCGACAGGGACGAACACCGGGGAGCTGTTTTTT. It is translated as CASSPTGTNTGELFF. The full variable domain, rest sourced from reference TRBV7-2 and TRBJ2-2, is GAGVSQSPSNKVTEKGKDVELRCDPISGHTALYWYRQSLGQGLEFLIYFQGNSAPDKSGLPSDRFSAERTGGSVSTLTIQRTQQEDSAVYLCASSPTGTNTGELFFGEGSRLTVL.

The V gene is TRBV19, the J gene TRBJ1-1, with 7 nucleotides matching TRBD1. J lost 2 bases, V lost 8 bases, and 5 bases had no gene match. The CDR3 totals 13 residues. CDR1 is LNHDA and CDR2 is SQIVND in the germline V gene (reference sequence). The CDR3, as DNA: TGTGCCAGTGCGACAGGGACCAACACTGAAGCTTTCTTT. It codes for CASATGTNTEAFF. The variable domain in full, with the rest retrieved from reference TRBV19 and TRBJ1-1, is DGGITQSPKYLFRKEGQNVTLSCEQNLNHDAMYWYRQDPGQGLRLIYYSQIVNDFQKGDIAEGYSVSREKKESFPLTVTSAQKNPTAFYLCASATGTNTEAFFGQGTRLTVV.

The chain has TRBV28 and TRBJ1-3; no definite D call. Germline V gene sequence: CDR1 MDHEN, CDR2 SYDVKM. The CDR3 is 14 residues long. The V end was cut by 3 bases, the J end by 0 bases, with 6 bases between. In DNA form, the CDR3 reads TGTGCCAGCAGTTTTTACAGCTCTGGAAACACCATATATTTT. It specifies CASSFYSSGNTIYF.

The genes are TRBV5-1 and TRBJ2-1; TRBD2 might be the D (5 bases). This CDR3 comprises 13 residues. The ends were cut back, 4 bases at V and 5 bases at J, with 10 bases in the middle. Germline lookup yields CDR1 SGHRS and CDR2 YFSETQ. CDR3 nucleotide sequence: TGCGCCAGCAGCCAGGACGGGAACAATGAGCAGTTCTTC. The encoded protein is CASSQDGNNEQFF.

This clone was found once. This sequence joins TRBV4-1 and TRBJ1-2; TRBD1 is a possible D gene (6 bases). Trimming stripped 2 bases from V and 3 bases from J, with 13 bases between. The CDR3 totals 15 residues. CDR1 is MGHRA, CDR2 YSYEKL, per germline. CDR3 loop: CASSQPGAMDYGYTF. CDR3 DNA: TGCGCCAGCAGCCAACCAGGGGCTATGGACTATGGCTACACCTTC.

The gene calls are TRBV5-6 and TRBJ2-7, with 12 bases fitting TRBD2. Trimming at V came to 2 bases and at J to 0 bases, leaving 6 bases not matched to a gene. The CDR3 is 17 residues long. Germline values: CDR1 SGHDT, CDR2 YYEEEE. The CDR3 spells CASSFLAGGLSSYEQYF. The CDR3 nucleotides are TGTGCCAGCAGCTTCCTAGCGGGGGGGTTGAGCTCCTACGAGCAGTACTTC.

This chain joins TRBV9 and TRBJ1-3; D is undetermined. Germline V gene lookup returns CDR1 SGDLS and CDR2 YYNGEE. Trimming took 5 bases from V and 3 from J, leaving 12 bases between them. The CDR3 totals 14 residues. CDR3 amino acids: CASSITDIGNTIYF. CDR3 DNA: TGTGCCAGCAGTATAACCGATATTGGAAACACCATATATTTT.

The chain combines TRBV7-2 with TRBJ1-2, with 7 bases identical to TRBD1. V trimming: 4 bases; J trimming: 9 bases; junction bases outside the gene matches: 8. The CDR3 is 13 residues long. Germline V gives CDR1 SGHTA, CDR2 FQGNSA. CDR3 amino acids: CASSSDRMYRYTF. CDR3 DNA: TGTGCCAGCAGCTCGGACAGGATGTATCGCTACACCTTC.

The chain links TRBV2 to TRBJ2-6; TRBD1 is a possible D gene (6 bases). From germline, CDR1 is SNHLY and CDR2 FYNNEI. V dropped 4 bases and J dropped 4 bases, with 14 bases sitting between them. The CDR3 has 16 residues. The CDR3, as DNA: TGTGCCAGCAGTGTGGAAGGGGGAATCGGGGCCAACGTCCTGACTTTC. Amino acids: CASSVEGGIGANVLTF. Using reference TRBV2 and TRBJ2-6 for the parts outside the CDR3, the full variable domain is EPEVTQTPSHQVTQMGQEVILRCVPISNHLYFYWYRQILGQKVEFLVSFYNNEISEKSEIFDDQFSVERPDGSNFTLKIRSTKLEDSAMYFCASSVEGGIGANVLTFGAGSRLTVL.

In nucleotides, the CDR3 is TGTGCCAGCAGTAGCCCCGGGAGCCCGAAGATGAACACTGAAGCTTTCTTT. Translating gives CASSSPGSPKMNTEAFF. The chain uses TRBV28 and TRBJ1-1, with D unclear. The CDR3 runs to 17 residues. V dropped 5 bases and J dropped 0 bases, with 19 bases sitting between them. Germline-derived CDR1 and CDR2 are MDHEN and SYDVKM.

The chain joins TRBV6-6 to TRBJ2-3; tentative D call: TRBD1 (6 bases). Looked up from germline, CDR1 is MNHNY and CDR2 is SVGAGI (reference sequence). Trimming pared 0 bases from V and 0 bases from J, leaving 10 bases between. The CDR3 has 16 amino acids. This CDR3 reads CASSYSQGTSTDTQYF. CDR3 in DNA: TGTGCCAGCAGTTACTCACAGGGTACGAGCACAGATACGCAGTATTTT.

V is TRBV9 and J is TRBJ2-3; possible D gene TRBD2, 6 bases. Trimming stripped 4 bases from V and 2 bases from J, with 8 bases between. Germline values: CDR1 SGDLS, CDR2 YYNGEE. The CDR3 covers 13 residues. The chain's CDR3 is CASSKGLTDTQYF. For the CDR3, the DNA is TGTGCCAGCAGCAAGGGACTCACAGATACGCAGTATTTT.

The CDR3 region is CARPPLRTGLEYSNQPQHF. In DNA, the CDR3 is TGTGCCAGACCCCCACTCCGGACAGGCTTAGAGTATAGCAATCAGCCCCAGCATTTT. V gene TRBV5-6 combines with J gene TRBJ1-5, with 7 bases matching TRBD1. Germline V CDR1 and CDR2: SGHDT, YYEEEE. With V trimmed by 8 bases and J by 0 bases, 20 bases remained unmatched. The CDR3 runs to 19 residues.

The chain employs TRBV7-6 and TRBJ2-5; D is undetermined. The germline CDR1 and CDR2 sequences are SGHVS and FNYEAQ. The V end was cut by 5 bases, the J end by 2 bases, with 12 bases between. The CDR3 runs to 14 residues. In DNA form, the CDR3 reads TGTGCCAGCAGCCTCCGGCAGGAACAAGAGACCCAGTACTTC. It yields the protein CASSLRQEQETQYF. Full variable domain (rest looked up from reference TRBV7-6 and TRBJ2-5): GAGVSQSPRYKVTKRGQDVALRCDPISGHVSLYWYRQALGQGPEFLTYFNYEAQQDKSGLPNDRFSAERPEGSISTLTIQRTEQRDSAMYRCASSLRQEQETQYFGPGTRLLVL.

V gene TRBV28 combines with J gene TRBJ1-3; 7 nucleotides align to TRBD1. The V gene's germline CDR1 is MDHEN and CDR2 SYDVKM. The CDR3 loop spans 14 amino acids. The V and J ends lost 6 bases and 6 bases, in that order; junction bases with no gene match: 8. The CDR3 DNA reads TGTGCCAGCAGCTTGGGGACAGACCAAAACACCATATATTTT. This codes for CASSLGTDQNTIYF.

This rearrangement joins TRBV25-1 to TRBJ2-5; 7 nucleotides line up with TRBD2. J lost 2 bases, V lost 4 bases, and 7 bases had no gene match. Germline lookup yields CDR1 MGHDK and CDR2 SYGVNS. The CDR3 spans 15 residues. In DNA, the CDR3 is TGTGCCAGCAGTGCTCCCTTCGGGGGGCAAGAGACCCAGTACTTC. Translated: CASSAPFGGQETQYF. Full variable domain (rest looked up from reference TRBV25-1 and TRBJ2-5): EADIYQTPRYLVIGTGKKITLECSQTMGHDKMYWYQQDPGMELHLIHYSYGVNSTEKGDLSSESTVSRIRTEHFPLTLESARPSHTSQYLCASSAPFGGQETQYFGPGTRLLVL.

The V gene is TRBV7-2, the J gene TRBJ2-7, with TRBD2 matching 8 bases. Unmatched junction bases numbered 4, after V lost 2 bases and J lost 4 bases. This CDR3 is 14 amino acids long. Germline V gives CDR1 SGHTA, CDR2 FQGNSA. Here the CDR3 reads CASSLRRGEYEQYF. The CDR3 coding sequence is TGTGCCAGCAGCTTACGGCGGGGGGAATACGAGCAGTACTTC.

The rearrangement links TRBV7-2 to TRBJ2-5; 14 bases align to TRBD2. Unmatched junction bases numbered 3, after V lost 5 bases and J lost 1 base. The CDR3 consists of 16 residues. Per the germline V gene, CDR1 is SGHTA and CDR2 is FQGNSA. The DNA for the CDR3 is TGTGCCAGCAGCATCGGACTAGCGGGGGGCCAAGAGACCCAGTACTTC. Its protein product is CASSIGLAGGQETQYF.

V is TRBV14 and J is TRBJ1-2; D remains unclear. CDR3 size: 14 residues. Germline values: CDR1 SGHDN, CDR2 FVKESK. V gave up 2 bases and J gave up 4 bases, with 11 bases separating them. CDR3 in amino acids: CASSQQDFGYGYTF. Written as DNA, the CDR3 is TGTGCCAGCAGCCAACAGGACTTTGGCTATGGCTACACCTTC.

V and J are TRBV6-1 and TRBJ2-7, with D unresolved. Germline V gene sequence: CDR1 MNHNS, CDR2 SASEGT. There are 14 residues in the CDR3. Trimming shortened V by 2 bases and J by 2 bases, and 10 bases separated the two germline ends. CDR3 DNA: TGTGCCAGCAGTGAAAGGTACAGAGCCTACGAGCAGTACTTC. This sequence encodes CASSERYRAYEQYF.

As DNA, the CDR3 is TGTGCCAGCAGTCGGACAGGGCTCACTAGCGGCACAGATACGCAGTATTTT. This encodes CASSRTGLTSGTDTQYF. The chain employs TRBV28 and TRBJ2-3, with TRBD1 as a possible D gene (8 bases). The germline CDR1 and CDR2 sequences are MDHEN and SYDVKM. With 5 bases removed from V and 1 base from J, the gap between germline ends came to 19 bases. This CDR3 spans 17 amino acids.

The rearrangement joins TRBV12-5 to TRBJ2-1; 8 positions agree with TRBD1. The CDR3 has 17 amino acids. Germline V lookup: CDR1 LGHNT, CDR2 FRNRAP. The V segment lost 4 bases and the J segment 2 bases; nucleotides outside the gene matches: 10. CDR3 DNA: TGTGCTAGTGGTTCCCCTCGAGGACAGGGCCCCTACAATGAGCAGTTCTTC. This codes for CASGSPRGQGPYNEQFF.

This clone was observed once. This chain uses TRBV7-9 with TRBJ1-5; 7 bases match TRBD1. This CDR3 contains 15 residues. The J segment lost 2 bases and the V segment lost 5 bases, leaving 6 bases of the junction unmatched. Germline CDR1 is SEHNR and CDR2 is FQNEAQ (reference sequence). The CDR3 DNA is TGTGCCAGCAGCCCGGGACAGAATCGCAATCAGCCCCAGCATTTT. Its protein is CASSPGQNRNQPQHF.

The chain employs TRBV30 and TRBJ2-5; a weak D match, TRBD2 (6 bases). V was shortened by 0 bases and J by 8 bases, with 16 bases between the two germline ends. The CDR3 runs 14 residues. Germline V gene lookup returns CDR1 GTSNPN and CDR2 SVGIG (reference sequence). The chain's CDR3 is CAWSVQGVEGTQYF. DNA for the CDR3: TGTGCCTGGAGTGTACAAGGTGTGGAGGGTACCCAGTACTTC.

This clone was recorded only once. The CDR3 region is CASSYLAGQPQHF. The CDR3 nucleotides read TGTGCCAGCAGTTATTTGGCGGGCCAGCCCCAGCATTTT. The chain combines TRBV6-6 with TRBJ1-5, with unresolved D. The CDR3 is made up of 13 amino acids. The V and J ends lost 3 bases and 7 bases respectively, with 10 bases between them. The germline V gene encodes CDR1 MNHNY and CDR2 SVGAGI (reference sequence).

This chain joins TRBV27 and TRBJ1-4, with D unclear. This CDR3 region has 14 residues. The germline V gene has CDR1 MNHEY and CDR2 SMNVEV (reference sequence). Trimming left V 8 bases short and J 8 bases short, with 18 bases between. The CDR3: CASGSDGSGEKLFF. The CDR3 DNA follows: TGTGCCAGCGGAAGTGATGGAAGCGGGGAAAAACTGTTTTTT.

In this sample, this clone turned up once. CDR3 nucleotide sequence: TGCGCCAGCAGCCAAGATGCAAGCACAGATACGCAGTATTTT. It yields the protein CASSQDASTDTQYF. The V gene is TRBV4-3, the J gene TRBJ2-3; D call uncertain. Germline CDR1 LGHNA, CDR2 YSLEER. The CDR3 runs to 14 residues. Trimming removed 0 bases from V and 0 bases from J, with 4 bases in between.

The chain employs TRBV7-2 and TRBJ1-1, with D hard to call. This CDR3 comprises 13 residues. Germline V gene lookup returns CDR1 SGHTA and CDR2 FQGNSA. The germline V and J ends were trimmed by 3 bases and 3 bases, with 8 bases remaining between them. CDR3 loop: CASSFTRDTEAFF. The CDR3 DNA reads as TGTGCCAGCAGCTTTACCCGGGACACTGAAGCTTTCTTT.

To note about this clone: Different DNA sequences within this sample yield the same CDR3. The chain uses TRBV7-9 and TRBJ2-3; no definite D call. Germline lookup yields CDR1 SEHNR and CDR2 FQNEAQ (reference sequence). V lost 5 bases and J lost 0, with 6 bases in between. CDR3 length: 13 residues. For the CDR3, the DNA is TGTGCCAGCAGCCCGGCTAGCACAGATACGCAGTATTTT. Protein sequence: CASSPASTDTQYF.

This clone has just one count. V gene TRBV15 combines with J gene TRBJ1-2; the D gene is possibly TRBD1 (5 bases). The germline CDR1 and CDR2 sequences are LNHNV and YYDKDF (reference sequence). This CDR3 is built from 17 residues. Trimming removed 0 bases at V and 4 bases at J, with 18 bases between. The CDR3 DNA sequence: TGTGCCACCAGCAGAGATAAGGGAGGGGTAACTGGCTATGGCTACACCTTC. Protein sequence: CATSRDKGGVTGYGYTF.